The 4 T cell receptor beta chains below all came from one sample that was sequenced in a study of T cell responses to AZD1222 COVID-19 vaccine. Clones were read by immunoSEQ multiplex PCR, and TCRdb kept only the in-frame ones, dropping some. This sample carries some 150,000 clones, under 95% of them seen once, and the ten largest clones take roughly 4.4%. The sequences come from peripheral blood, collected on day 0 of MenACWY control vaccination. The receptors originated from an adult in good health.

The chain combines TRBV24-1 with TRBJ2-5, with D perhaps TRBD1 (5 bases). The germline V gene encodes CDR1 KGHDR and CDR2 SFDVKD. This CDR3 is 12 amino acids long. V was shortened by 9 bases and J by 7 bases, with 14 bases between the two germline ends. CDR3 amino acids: CATQGRAVTQYF. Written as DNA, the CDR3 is TGTGCCACCCAGGGCAGGGCGGTGACCCAGTACTTC.

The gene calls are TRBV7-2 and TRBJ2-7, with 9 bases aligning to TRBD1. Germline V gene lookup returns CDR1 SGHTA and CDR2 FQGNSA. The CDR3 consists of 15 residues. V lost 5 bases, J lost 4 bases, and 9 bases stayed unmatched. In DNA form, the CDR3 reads TGTGCCAGCAGCCTATGGACAGGGGAAAGGTACGAGCAGTACTTC. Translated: CASSLWTGERYEQYF.

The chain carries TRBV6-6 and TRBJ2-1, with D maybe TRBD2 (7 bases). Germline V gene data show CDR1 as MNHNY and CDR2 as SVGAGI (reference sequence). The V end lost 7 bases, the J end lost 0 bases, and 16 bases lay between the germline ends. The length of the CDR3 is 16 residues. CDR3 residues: CASNPKGGVSYNEQFF. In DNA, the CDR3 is TGTGCCAGCAACCCAAAGGGGGGGGTCTCCTACAATGAGCAGTTCTTC.

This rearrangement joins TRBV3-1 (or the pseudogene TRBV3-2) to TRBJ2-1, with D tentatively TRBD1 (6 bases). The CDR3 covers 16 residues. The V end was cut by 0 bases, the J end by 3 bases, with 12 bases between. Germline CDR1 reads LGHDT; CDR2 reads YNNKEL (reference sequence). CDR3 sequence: CASSQDPGVVYNEQFF. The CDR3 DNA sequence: TGTGCCAGCAGCCAAGATCCAGGGGTAGTCTACAATGAGCAGTTCTTC.